The 5 T cell receptor beta chains listed next were all sequenced from one sample in a study of CD4 T cells in relation to SARS-CoV-2 and coronaviruses. Profiling relied on immunoSEQ multiplex PCR, and the TCRdb table lists in-frame clones only, not all of them. The table records about 59,000 clones, roughly 89% of them present only once. The unexposed donors gave CD4+ T cells in about 2011-2018, prior to COVID-19. Sequences were obtained from memory CD4+ T cells from PBMCs. These receptors originate from a human donor in good health.

The J gene is TRBJ2-7, the V gene TRBV5-1; 8 bases match TRBD2. With V trimmed by 3 bases and J by 2 bases, 7 bases remained unmatched. The CDR3 totals 15 residues. From germline, CDR1 is SGHRS and CDR2 YFSETQ. The CDR3 reads CASSSSQAGAYEQYF. CDR3 DNA sequence: TGCGCCAGCAGCTCCTCACAAGCGGGAGCCTACGAGCAGTACTTC.

The genes are TRBV28 and TRBJ1-5; D is uncertain. The ends were cut back, 7 bases at V and 2 bases at J, with 15 bases in the middle. This CDR3 contains 15 residues. Germline V gene data show CDR1 as MDHEN and CDR2 as SYDVKM. CDR3 residues: CASNNPGLGNQPQHF. Here the CDR3 DNA reads TGTGCCAGCAATAACCCCGGACTGGGCAATCAGCCCCAGCATTTT.

J is TRBJ2-2 and V is TRBV5-6; 7 bases map to TRBD1. The CDR3 has 15 residues. Unmatched junction bases numbered 5, after V lost 2 bases and J lost 4 bases. Germline CDR1 reads SGHDT; CDR2 reads YYEEEE. CDR3 protein: CASSFGAGGTGELFF. The DNA of the CDR3 is TGTGCCAGCAGCTTTGGGGCAGGGGGCACCGGGGAGCTGTTTTTT.

The chain recombines TRBV28 with TRBJ1-2, with 7 bases identical to TRBD1. Germline V CDR1 and CDR2: MDHEN, SYDVKM. The J segment lost 0 bases and the V segment lost 4 bases, leaving 8 bases of the junction unmatched. CDR3 length equals 16 residues. This CDR3 reads CASSSSGQATNYGYTF. The CDR3 region has the DNA TGTGCCAGCAGTTCCTCCGGACAGGCCACTAACTATGGCTACACCTTC.

This clone came up a few times. J is TRBJ2-3 and V is TRBV6-6; 7 bases match TRBD2. V lost 5 bases to trimming and J lost 3 bases; unmatched junction nucleotides: 5. The germline V gene encodes CDR1 MNHNY and CDR2 SVGAGI (reference sequence). This CDR3 region has 14 residues. The CDR3 spells CASSLGGRTDTQYF. As DNA, the CDR3 is TGTGCCAGCAGTCTCGGCGGGAGAACAGATACGCAGTATTTT.